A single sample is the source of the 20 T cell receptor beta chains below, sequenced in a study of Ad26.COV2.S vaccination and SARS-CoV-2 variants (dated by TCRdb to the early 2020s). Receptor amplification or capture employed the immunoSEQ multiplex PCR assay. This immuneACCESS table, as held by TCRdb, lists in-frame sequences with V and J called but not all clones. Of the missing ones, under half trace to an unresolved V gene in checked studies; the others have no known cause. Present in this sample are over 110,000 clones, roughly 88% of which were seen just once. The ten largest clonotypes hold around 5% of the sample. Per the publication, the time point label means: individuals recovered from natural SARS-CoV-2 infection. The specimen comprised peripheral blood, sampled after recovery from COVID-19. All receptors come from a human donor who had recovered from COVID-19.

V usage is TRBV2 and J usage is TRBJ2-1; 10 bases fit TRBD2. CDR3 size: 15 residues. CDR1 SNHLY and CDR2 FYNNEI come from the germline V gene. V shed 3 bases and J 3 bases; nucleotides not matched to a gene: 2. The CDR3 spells CASSELAGDYNEQFF. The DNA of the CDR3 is TGTGCCAGCAGTGAGCTAGCGGGGGACTACAATGAGCAGTTCTTC.

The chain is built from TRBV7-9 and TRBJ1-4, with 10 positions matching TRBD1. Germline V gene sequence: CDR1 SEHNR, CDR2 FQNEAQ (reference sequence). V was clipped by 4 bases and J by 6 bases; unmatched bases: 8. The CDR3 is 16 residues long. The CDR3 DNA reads TGTGCCAGCAGCTCGGCCGAGGGACAGGGGTATGAAAAACTGTTTTTT. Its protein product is CASSSAEGQGYEKLFF.

The DNA for the CDR3 is TGTGCCAGTAGTTCCCTCATAGACACCTACACTGAAGCTTTCTTT. Encoded protein: CASSSLIDTYTEAFF. This chain links TRBV19 with TRBJ1-1; D unresolved. This CDR3 contains 15 residues. Germline V lookup: CDR1 LNHDA, CDR2 SQIVND (reference sequence). With 5 bases removed from V and 3 bases from J, the gap between germline ends came to 16 bases.

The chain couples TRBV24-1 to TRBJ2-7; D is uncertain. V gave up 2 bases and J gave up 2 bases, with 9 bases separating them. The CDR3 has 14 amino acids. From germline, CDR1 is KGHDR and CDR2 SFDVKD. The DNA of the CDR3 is TGTGCCACCAGTGATTCGGCCAGTGCCTACGAGCAGTACTTC. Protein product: CATSDSASAYEQYF.

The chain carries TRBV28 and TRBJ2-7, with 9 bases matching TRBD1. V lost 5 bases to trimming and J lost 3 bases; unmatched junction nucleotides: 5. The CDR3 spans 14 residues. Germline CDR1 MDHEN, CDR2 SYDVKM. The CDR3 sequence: CASSPGTGIYEQYF. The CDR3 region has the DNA TGTGCCAGCAGTCCCGGGACAGGGATCTACGAGCAGTACTTC.

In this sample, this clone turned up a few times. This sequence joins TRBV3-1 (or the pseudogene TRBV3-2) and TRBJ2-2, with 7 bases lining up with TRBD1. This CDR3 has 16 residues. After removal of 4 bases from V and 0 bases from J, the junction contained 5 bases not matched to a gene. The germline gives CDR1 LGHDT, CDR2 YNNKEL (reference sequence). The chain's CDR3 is CASSPWTGSNTGELFF. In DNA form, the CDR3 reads TGTGCCAGCAGCCCCTGGACAGGATCGAACACCGGGGAGCTGTTTTTT.

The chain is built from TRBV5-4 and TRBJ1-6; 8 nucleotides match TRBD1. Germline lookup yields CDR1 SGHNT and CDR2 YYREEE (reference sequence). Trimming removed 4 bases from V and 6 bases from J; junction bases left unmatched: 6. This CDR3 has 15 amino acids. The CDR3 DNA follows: TGTGCCAGCAGCCCCGGACAGGGTCCTAATTCACCCCTCCACTTT. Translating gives CASSPGQGPNSPLHF.

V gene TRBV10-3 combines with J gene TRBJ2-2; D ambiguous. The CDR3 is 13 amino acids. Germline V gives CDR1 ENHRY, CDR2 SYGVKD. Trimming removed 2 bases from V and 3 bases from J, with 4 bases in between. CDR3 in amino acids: CAISELDTGELFF. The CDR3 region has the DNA TGTGCCATCAGTGAGCTGGACACCGGGGAGCTGTTTTTT.

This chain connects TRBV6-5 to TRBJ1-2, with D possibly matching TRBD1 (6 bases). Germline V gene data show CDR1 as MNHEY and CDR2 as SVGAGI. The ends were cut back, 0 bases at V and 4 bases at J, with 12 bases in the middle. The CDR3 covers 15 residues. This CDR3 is CASSYSNGQRYGYTF. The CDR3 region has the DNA TGTGCCAGCAGTTACTCTAACGGACAGCGCTATGGCTACACCTTC.

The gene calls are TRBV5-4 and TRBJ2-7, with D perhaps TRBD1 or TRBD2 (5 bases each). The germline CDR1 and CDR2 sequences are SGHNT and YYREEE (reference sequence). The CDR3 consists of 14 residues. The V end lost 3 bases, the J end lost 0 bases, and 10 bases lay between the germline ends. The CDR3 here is CASSSGTASYEQYF. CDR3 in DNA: TGTGCCAGCAGCTCCGGGACGGCCTCCTACGAGCAGTACTTC.

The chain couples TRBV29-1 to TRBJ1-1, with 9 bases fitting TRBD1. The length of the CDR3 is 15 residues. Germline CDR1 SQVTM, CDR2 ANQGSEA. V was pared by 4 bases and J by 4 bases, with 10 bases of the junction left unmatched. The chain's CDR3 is CSVGKRETGGTEAFF. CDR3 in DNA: TGCAGCGTTGGGAAAAGGGAGACAGGGGGCACTGAAGCTTTCTTT.

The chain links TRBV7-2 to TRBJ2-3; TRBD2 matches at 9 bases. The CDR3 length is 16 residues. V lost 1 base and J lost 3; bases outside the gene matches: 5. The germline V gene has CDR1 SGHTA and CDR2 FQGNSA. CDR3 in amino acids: CASSLVGTSSTDTQYF. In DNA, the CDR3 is TGTGCCAGCAGCTTAGTTGGGACTAGCAGTACAGATACGCAGTATTTT.

The CDR3 DNA follows: TGTGCCAGCGCGGACAGGGACGAGCAGTACTTC. Its protein product is CASADRDEQYF. This chain connects TRBV19 to TRBJ2-7, with TRBD1 matching 8 bases. J was trimmed by 5 bases and V by 9 bases; bases with no gene match: 3. The CDR3 sequence is 11 residues long. The germline V gene encodes CDR1 LNHDA and CDR2 SQIVND (reference sequence).

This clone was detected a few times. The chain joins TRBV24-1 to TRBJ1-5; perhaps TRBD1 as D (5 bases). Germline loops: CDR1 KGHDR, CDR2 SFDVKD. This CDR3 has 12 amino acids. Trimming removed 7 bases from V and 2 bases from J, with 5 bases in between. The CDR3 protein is CATSRGNQPQHF. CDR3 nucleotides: TGTGCCACCAGCAGGGGCAATCAGCCCCAGCATTTT.

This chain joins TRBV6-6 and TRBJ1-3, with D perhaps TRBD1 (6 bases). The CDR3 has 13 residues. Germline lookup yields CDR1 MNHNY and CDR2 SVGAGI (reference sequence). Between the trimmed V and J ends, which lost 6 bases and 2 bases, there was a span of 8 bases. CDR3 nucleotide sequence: TGTGCCAGCAGACGACAGGCTGGAAACACCATATATTTT. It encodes CASRRQAGNTIYF.

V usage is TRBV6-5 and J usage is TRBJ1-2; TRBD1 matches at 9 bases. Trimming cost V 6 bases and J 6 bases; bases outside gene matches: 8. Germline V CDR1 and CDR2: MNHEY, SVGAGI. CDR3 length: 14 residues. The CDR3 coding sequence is TGTGCCAGCAGGTCCCCACAGGGGGCCCATGGCTACACCTTC. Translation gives CASRSPQGAHGYTF.

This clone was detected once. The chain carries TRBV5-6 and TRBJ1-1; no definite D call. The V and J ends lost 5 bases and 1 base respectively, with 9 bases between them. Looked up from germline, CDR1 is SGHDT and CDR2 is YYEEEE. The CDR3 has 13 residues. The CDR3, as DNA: TGTGCCAGCAGTGTAGGGTCGAACACTGAAGCTTTCTTT. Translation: CASSVGSNTEAFF.

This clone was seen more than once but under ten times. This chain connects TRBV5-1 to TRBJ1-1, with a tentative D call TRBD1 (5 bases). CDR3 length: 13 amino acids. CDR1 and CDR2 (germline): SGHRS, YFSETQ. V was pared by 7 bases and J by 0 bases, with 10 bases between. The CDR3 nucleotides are TGCGCCAGCTCAGACAGCATGAACACTGAAGCTTTCTTT. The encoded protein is CASSDSMNTEAFF.

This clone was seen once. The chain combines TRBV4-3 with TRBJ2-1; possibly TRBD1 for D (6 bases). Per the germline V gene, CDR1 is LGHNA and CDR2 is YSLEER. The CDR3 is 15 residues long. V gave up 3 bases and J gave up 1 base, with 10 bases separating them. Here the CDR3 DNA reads TGCGCCAGCAGCCAGGACAGTACTTCCTACAATGAGCAGTTCTTC. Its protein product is CASSQDSTSYNEQFF.

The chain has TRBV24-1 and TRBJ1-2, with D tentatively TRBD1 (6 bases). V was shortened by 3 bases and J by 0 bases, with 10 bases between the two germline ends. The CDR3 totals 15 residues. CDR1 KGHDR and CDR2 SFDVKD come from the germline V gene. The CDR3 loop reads CATSDPGQPNYGYTF. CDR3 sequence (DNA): TGTGCCACCAGTGATCCCGGACAGCCTAACTATGGCTACACCTTC.